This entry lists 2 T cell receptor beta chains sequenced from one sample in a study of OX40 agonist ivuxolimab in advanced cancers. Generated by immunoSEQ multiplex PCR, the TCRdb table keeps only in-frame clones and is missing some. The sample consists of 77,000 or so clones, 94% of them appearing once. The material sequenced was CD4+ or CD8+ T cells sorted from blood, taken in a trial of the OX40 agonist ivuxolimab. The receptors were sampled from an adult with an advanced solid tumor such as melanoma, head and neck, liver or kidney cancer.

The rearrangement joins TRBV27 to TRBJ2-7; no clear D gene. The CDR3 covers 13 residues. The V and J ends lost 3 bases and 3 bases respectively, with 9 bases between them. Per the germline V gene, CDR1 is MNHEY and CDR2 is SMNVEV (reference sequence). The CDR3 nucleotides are TGTGCCAGCAGTTTTGGGCCAATCTACGAGCAGTACTTC. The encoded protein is CASSFGPIYEQYF.

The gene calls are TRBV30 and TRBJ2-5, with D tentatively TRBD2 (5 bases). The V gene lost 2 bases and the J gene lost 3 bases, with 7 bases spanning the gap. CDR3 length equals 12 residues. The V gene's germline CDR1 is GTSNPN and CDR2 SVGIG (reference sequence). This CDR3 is CAWSWGEETQYF. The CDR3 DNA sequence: TGTGCCTGGAGTTGGGGAGAAGAGACCCAGTACTTC.